These 16 T cell receptor beta chains share one sample of origin, sequenced in a study of regulatory T cells in long-lasting Graves disease. Time point denoted: newly diagnosed GD, antithyroid drugs for less than 3 months. From RNA extracted from PBMCs, the TCR library was made. Building the TCR beta libraries relied on iRepertoire HTBI primers, and CDR3 regions underwent Arm-PCR. Using its own MiXCR run on the multiplex PCR reads, TCRdb lists one record per CDR3 protein. The sample includes under 500,000 distinct CDR3 sequences, 16% of them seen just once. The same specimen was also included in a second study, on T cells in Graves' hyperthyroidism and ophthalmopathy.

The starting material was peripheral blood mononuclear cells (PBMCs), obtained at new diagnosis, from a patient treated with antithyroid drugs. These receptors originate from a woman between 25 and 40 years old with Graves disease.

There are many counts of this clonotype. V usage is TRBV30 and J usage is TRBJ1-1; D gene uncertain. Per germline, CDR1 GTSNPN and CDR2 SVGIG (reference sequence). This CDR3 is 12 amino acids long. Trimming pared 5 bases from V and 10 bases from J, leaving 17 bases between. The CDR3 bases are TGTGCCTGGGACCCGCTTGAGCTATCAGCTTTCTTT. Translated: CAWDPLELSAFF.

This clonotype was seen at least ten times. The V call is TRBV11-2, the J call TRBJ2-7, with D hard to call. The germline gives CDR1 SGHAT, CDR2 FQNNGV. The CDR3 loop spans 14 amino acids. V lost 1 base to trimming and J lost 6 bases, with 13 bases between them. Here the CDR3 reads CASSLGIGFGEQYF. The CDR3, as DNA: TGTGCCAGCAGCTTAGGGATAGGATTCGGCGAGCAGTACTTC.

The sample holds many counts of this clonotype. The V call is TRBV28, the J call TRBJ1-2; TRBD1 might be the D (5 bases). In germline, CDR1 is MDHEN, CDR2 SYDVKM. The CDR3 runs 14 residues. V lost 5 bases and J lost 2, with 12 bases in between. CDR3 region: CASSVRSGNYGYTF. CDR3 DNA sequence: TGTGCCAGCAGTGTACGGTCAGGGAACTATGGCTACACCTTC.

On this clonotype itself: A clone one base away is much larger, so this may be a read error. The gene calls are TRBV7-2 and TRBJ2-1, with D possibly being TRBD2 (6 bases). Per the germline V gene, CDR1 is SGHTA and CDR2 is FQGNSA. V was clipped by 3 bases and J by 10 bases, with 19 bases between them. The CDR3 extends over 15 amino acids. CDR3 nucleotide sequence: TGTGCCAGCAGCTTCGGGACTTCGCCCTCCTACGAGCAGTTCTTC. Translated, it gives CASSFGTSPSYEQFF.

The CDR3 reads CASAPERGRSYNEQFF. In DNA form, the CDR3 reads TGCGCCAGCGCCCCGGAAAGGGGAAGGTCCTACAATGAGCAGTTCTTC. The chain combines TRBV4-3 with TRBJ2-1; D perhaps matches TRBD1 (5 bases). The germline V gene has CDR1 LGHNA and CDR2 YSLEER. The V and J ends lost 8 bases and 1 base respectively, with 18 bases between them. The CDR3 runs to 16 residues.

For this clonotype: This sequence is one base from a far larger clone and is likely a read error. This chain joins TRBV11-2 and TRBJ1-1; D is possibly TRBD1 (6 bases). Germline CDR1 is SGHAT and CDR2 is FQNNGV. The CDR3 loop spans 14 amino acids. DNA of the CDR3: TGTGCCAGCAGCTTAACGGGGGCCGGGACTGAAGGTTTCTTT. Translated: CASSLTGAGTEGFF.

The CDR3 sequence is CASRGQGAGNQPQHF. The DNA for the CDR3 is TGTGCCAGCAGAGGACAGGGGGCGGGTAATCAGCCCCAGCATTTT. The rearrangement uses TRBV6-1 and TRBJ1-5, with 11 positions matching TRBD1. Germline loops: CDR1 MNHNS, CDR2 SASEGT. The CDR3 has 15 amino acids. The V gene end was trimmed by 6 bases and the J gene end by 4 bases; junction bases not matched to a gene: 5.

The chain recombines TRBV19 with TRBJ1-3, with no clear D. The V gene's germline CDR1 is LNHDA and CDR2 SQIVND (reference sequence). The CDR3 has 14 amino acids. V lost 6 bases to trimming and J lost 0 bases, with 9 bases between them. CDR3 amino acids: CASRQRYSGNTIYF. CDR3 bases: TGTGCCAGTAGACAGAGATACTCTGGAAACACCATATATTTT.

V is TRBV11-2 and J is TRBJ2-3, with TRBD2 matching 7 bases. The CDR3 covers 16 residues. The ends lost 6 bases at V and 1 base at J; junction bases unmatched: 10. Germline V CDR1 and CDR2: SGHAT, FQNNGV. Written as DNA, the CDR3 is TGTGCCAGCAGTCCGTCGAGCGGGACGGGCACAGATACGCAGTATTTT. Encoded protein: CASSPSSGTGTDTQYF.

This clonotype has a count of ten or more. The junction and the germline gene differ at one end; a read error may be behind it. The chain couples TRBV6-1 to TRBJ2-1, with TRBD2 identical over 7 bases. The CDR3 is 14 amino acids. Germline assignment: CDR1 MNHNS and CDR2 SASEGT. DNA for the CDR3: TGTGCCAGCAGTACGACTAGCTCCCACAATGAGCAGTTCTTC. Encoded protein: CASSTTSSHNEQFF.

This clonotype occurred many times. The limits of the CDR3 on the DNA are not certain, so only TCRdb's listed CDR3 is given. The chain combines TRBV28 with TRBJ1-1. The germline V gene encodes CDR1 MDHEN and CDR2 SYDVKM. The CDR3 adds up to 13 amino acids, both ends counted. This CDR3 is CASSSSSGTEAFF.

This clonotype was detected only a few times. It may be a read error: a sequence one base away is much more abundant. The chain combines TRBV28 with TRBJ2-1; no clear D gene. V shed 7 bases and J shed 0 bases, with 10 bases lying between them. The CDR3 runs 14 residues. From germline, CDR1 is MDHEN and CDR2 SYDVKM. The chain's CDR3 is CASTPPRSYNEQFF. The CDR3 nucleotides read TGTGCCAGCACACCCCCCCGCTCCTACAATGAGCAGTTCTTC. Full variable domain (missing parts from reference TRBV28 and TRBJ2-1): DVKVTQSSRYLVKRTGEKVFLECVQDMDHENMFWYRQDPGLGLRLIYFSYDVKMKEKGDIPEGYSVSREKKERFSLILESASTNQTSMYLCASTPPRSYNEQFFGPGTRLTVL.

The J gene is TRBJ2-7, the V gene TRBV10-3; possible D gene TRBD1, 6 bases. This CDR3 is built from 12 residues. Per germline, CDR1 ENHRY and CDR2 SYGVKD. Trimming stripped 7 bases from V and 5 bases from J, with 12 bases between. The CDR3, as DNA: TGTGCCATCAAAACACAGGGAGACGAGCAGTACTTC. The encoded protein is CAIKTQGDEQYF.

This chain uses TRBV9 with TRBJ2-1, with a tentative D call TRBD1 (5 bases). The ends were cut back, 4 bases at V and 5 bases at J, with 16 bases in the middle. Germline V gene sequence: CDR1 SGDLS, CDR2 YYNGEE. The CDR3 sequence is 15 residues long. As DNA, the CDR3 is TGTGCCAGCAGCCCTCCGCCTGGGGCGAACAATGAGCAGTTCTTC. Translating it yields CASSPPPGANNEQFF.

This clonotype was recorded many times. The rearrangement links TRBV27 to TRBJ1-4; D remains ambiguous. The CDR3 extends over 15 amino acids. Trimming took off 2 bases at V and 5 bases at J, with 12 bases between the two ends. Per the germline V gene, CDR1 is MNHEY and CDR2 is SMNVEV (reference sequence). As DNA, the CDR3 is TGTGCCAGCAGTTTACGAGGGAGTGGGAATGAAAAACTGTTTTTT. It codes for CASSLRGSGNEKLFF.

The chain employs TRBV24-1 and TRBJ2-1; TRBD1 is a possible D gene (6 bases). This CDR3 spans 14 amino acids. The germline CDR1 and CDR2 sequences are KGHDR and SFDVKD. Trimming removed 4 bases from V and 7 bases from J, with 13 bases in between. DNA of the CDR3: TGTGCCACCAGTGACAAACTTCAGGGGAATGAGCAGTTCTTC. Its translation: CATSDKLQGNEQFF.